The clone carrying this TCR beta chain was observed once. CDR3 length: 15 residues. V lost 3 bases and J 5 bases, leaving 14 bases between the germline ends. Germline V gene data show CDR1 as LGHDT and CDR2 as YNNKEL (reference sequence). The data derive from a study of blood T cell repertoires in COVID-19. Study overall: Spain, Italy and the United States supplied samples that represented acute and convalescent COVID-19.

TCRdb's table, derived via immunoSEQ multiplex PCR, lists solely in-frame clones and lacks some. The profile shows 110,000 or so clones, about 90% of them singletons. The sequencing sample was made of peripheral blood. The genes are TRBV3-1 (or the pseudogene TRBV3-2) and TRBJ2-1; D is perhaps TRBD2 (6 bases). The source of this sequence is a woman in her forties or fifties with acute or convalescent COVID-19. For the CDR3, the DNA is TGTGCCAGCAGCCAGCCGGGGGACTCACACAATGAGCAGTTCTTC. Protein sequence: CASSQPGDSHNEQFF.